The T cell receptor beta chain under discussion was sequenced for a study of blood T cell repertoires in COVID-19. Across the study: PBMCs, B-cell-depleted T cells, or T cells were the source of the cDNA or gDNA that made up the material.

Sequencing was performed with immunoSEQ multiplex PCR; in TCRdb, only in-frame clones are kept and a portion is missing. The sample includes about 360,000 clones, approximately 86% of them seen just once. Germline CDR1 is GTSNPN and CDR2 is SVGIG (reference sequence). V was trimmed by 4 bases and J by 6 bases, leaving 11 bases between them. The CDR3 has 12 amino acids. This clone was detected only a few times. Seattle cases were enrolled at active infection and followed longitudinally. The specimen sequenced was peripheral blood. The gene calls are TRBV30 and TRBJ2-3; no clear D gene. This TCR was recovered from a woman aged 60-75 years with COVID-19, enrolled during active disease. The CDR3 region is CAWTFRGDTQYF. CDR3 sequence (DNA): TGTGCCTGGACCTTCCGTGGCGATACGCAGTATTTT.